This T cell receptor beta chain was retrieved from a study of cytomegalovirus exposure and HLA in healthy donors (dated by TCRdb to 2016 to 2017). As for the study more broadly: An earlier analysis of approximately 550 of the donors reported more than 250 Gb of sequence data and 100 million to 140 million unique TCR beta sequences from about 179 million T cells. About 300 gigabases of sequencing data and 78 million or so unique TCR sequences were included in an early release covering 500 to 750 HLA-typed donors. Among the roughly 400 genotyped donors, approximately 76% belonged to the genetic ancestry cluster associated with self-reported Caucasian donors. The aim of the study was to test whether cataloging public T cell receptors could identify signatures of past pathogen exposure. Using immunosequencing, the study profiled T cell repertoires from approximately 700 subjects and related those repertoires to cytomegalovirus serostatus. In addition to the first cohort of hundreds of subjects, a separate validation cohort of approximately 120 different subjects was used. High-throughput TCR immunosequencing, statistical association of individual TCRs with disease status, and machine learning were combined to predict cytomegalovirus infection status. To study patterns of TCR occurrence, a later analysis re-analyzed previously published TCR beta repertoires from around 700 donors and added high-resolution HLA genotyping. Rather than drawing on any new phenotypic data, the later analysis identified candidate immune exposures from TCR beta sequences and the way those sequences occurred across donors. In an earlier analysis of 550 to 700 of the donors, high-throughput TCR beta sequencing was used to judge whether each TCR beta V gene segment behaved as functional or pseudogenic. Donor age, sex, ethnicity and CMV serostatus were collected together with the repertoire data. Genome-wide SNP genotypes for about 55% of the 666 donors were used in a later genetic analysis, which treated that subset as a discovery cohort. All discovery cohort repertoires had been generated on a single sequencing platform. Both class I and class II loci were covered by HLA typing, at four-digit resolution. Typing coverage differed by locus: A, B, C, DRB1 and DQB1 were typed in roughly 620-630 donors, DQA1 in about 510, DPA1 in 606, and DPB1 in 400 to 480. A few DR-DQ haplotypes were handled as single units for association and clustering because linkage in the cohort was strong. Among approximately 370 genotyped donors of the cohort, an average of about 220,000 unique TCR beta nucleotide sequences was sequenced per donor, of which approximately 19% were non-productive. Results the study describes overall, beyond this receptor: An association between a missense DCLRE1C variant and V-gene and J-gene trimming of TCR beta chains was found in a later genetic analysis and replicated in an independent cohort. Most CMV-associated TCR beta chains appeared to be HLA-restricted in a later analysis, and the HLA associations seemed to be driven largely by CMV exposure. In an earlier analysis of roughly 500 of the donors, most TCR beta V segments appeared in productive rearrangements about 87% or about 30% of the time, broadly matching IMGT annotations. When HLA alleles, especially DR and DQ, strongly co-occurred, attributing TCR associations to individual alleles was difficult. In a later analysis, some 18,000 TCR beta sequences were associated with specific HLA alleles at a false discovery rate of 0.05. In a later analysis, HLA-associated TCR beta chains showed more clonal expansion and lower generation probabilities than non-associated chains that were equally common. Most TCR sequences were seen in very few donors, while some public TCRs were found in many individuals. Roughly uniform sequencing depth across donors was assumed in presence/absence analyses, although this assumption may not hold. For the cohort, immune exposure information was limited to CMV serostatus. Compared with the 666-donor mean, donors in an Asian-associated ancestry cluster had fewer N-insertions in productive TCRs, according to a later genetic analysis. The authors suggested that the approach could potentially be generalized to other disease states and immunological phenotypes. Roughly 17 rarely observed V segments, including chromosome 9 orphons, were excluded from the earlier analysis of several hundred of the donors because counts were too low. In this cohort, only TCR beta chains were sequenced, and detectable features were limited by the absence of alpha or paired-chain data. A further reported finding was that TCR beta sequences accurately predicted the HLA-A and HLA-B alleles for most subjects in the first cohort. Linkage disequilibrium might explain the correlated functional status among segregating V segments, but an unknown experimental factor could not be excluded. Cytomegalovirus status was reported to be diagnosed by the classifier with high specificity and sensitivity in both the original and validation cohorts. A group of highly shared sequence variants was considered likely to be a technical artifact of the sequencing pipeline. In vitro tests confirmed that a few of the cytomegalovirus-associated TCR beta chains recognize cytomegalovirus antigens. In the study, approximately 160 TCR beta chains were listed as associated with cytomegalovirus. In a later analysis, TCR association rates were found to vary across HLA loci, with the most associated TCRs seen for DRB1 alleles and the fewest for HLA-C alleles. Because HLA typing was missing for some donors at each locus, association tests included only the typed subset. According to a later analysis, parvovirus B19, influenza, CMV and Epstein-Barr virus appeared linked to several top co-occurrence clusters.

The cohort comprised 670 or so healthy bone marrow donors. At the time of sampling, all cohort members were nominally healthy, though unrecorded immune exposures were likely present. The donor tested CMV seropositive and was one of the 289 seropositive cohort members. Each donor provided a peripheral blood sample, and peripheral blood mononuclear cells were used for TCR beta sequencing. Genomic DNA was extracted from the blood cell samples with the Qiagen DNeasy Blood Extraction Kit. Library creation used the immunoSEQ multiplex PCR assay. A mixture of 60 forward primers for TCR Vbeta segments and 13 reverse primers for TCR Jbeta segments was used in the multiplex PCR. The CDR3 region of rearranged TCR beta genes was amplified from genomic DNA by a multiplex PCR assay. The Illumina HiSeq System was used to sequence the amplified TCR beta libraries as 87-base-pair reads. Concerning the study's data processing: In a later analysis, approximately 74 million unique TCR beta chains were counted across the 500 to 850 repertoires, and approximately 9.9 million of these chains were shared by at least two donors. A nearest-neighbor algorithm error-corrected the raw reads and collapsed the reads into unique sequences, merging closely related sequences to remove PCR and sequencing errors. Alignment of CDR3 sequences to IMGT reference sequences was used to assign V, D and J gene segments. Each retained sequence needed at least a six-nucleotide match to both a V gene segment and a J gene segment. Rearrangements were called productive when the CDR3 lacked stop codons and stayed in frame with V and J; all others were non-productive. CDR3 was defined according to IMGT convention as the region running from the second conserved V-encoded cysteine to the conserved J-encoded phenylalanine. In an earlier analysis of 500 to 650 of the donors, sequences lacking an unambiguous match to a single V gene segment were excluded. In an earlier analysis of 450 to 700 of the donors, V segments were called functional above 56.7% productive rearrangements and were called segregating when the between-donor standard deviation exceeded 5%. A statistical classification framework was built to diagnose cytomegalovirus status from the catalog of TCR beta chain sequences. V and J gene assignment, in a later analysis, came from comparing TCR nucleotide sequences with IMGT/GENE-DB human TR gene sequences. Using the TCRdist pipeline, a later analysis assigned CDR3 sequences along with most-parsimonious VDJ recombination scenarios. In a later analysis, each TCR beta chain was defined by its CDR3 amino acid sequence together with its V-gene family, and reads lacking a unique V-gene family were excluded. In a later analysis, nearly 600 highly shared, low-generation-probability nucleotide sequences were removed to address suspected cross-contamination and a sequencing artifact. In a later analysis, a clonal expansion index for each public chain was calculated from normalized within-repertoire ranks of inferred template counts. In a later analysis, generation probabilities were computed using a VDJ recombination model fitted to out-of-frame rearrangements, and the results were checked against IGoR. In a later analysis, TCR-TCR, TCR-HLA and TCR-CMV co-occurrence was scored with hypergeometric tests, and a repertoire-size bias correction was applied to TCR pairs. In a later analysis, false discovery rates were estimated by permuting HLA or CMV assignments 20 times. A later analysis grouped co-occurring TCRs with DBSCAN, adding TCRdist sequence similarity when clustering within HLA-allele-positive subsets. For co-occurrence clustering, repertoires with fewer than 30,000 or more than 120,000 public chains were excluded, along with five or six repertoires with anomalous nucleotide sharing. The table was pulled from immuneACCESS by TCRdb, which kept in-frame rearrangements only. Such tables lose some clones; where checked, under half of the loss comes from unresolved V genes, and the rest has no known cause. V, J and clone size derive from that table, while D and trimming were established from the DNA sequence. The sample contains 120,000 or so clones, approximately 69% of them found a single time. Jointly, the top ten make up under 5% of the sample.

Turning to this clone: Its target antigen remains unknown. No base-level quality is on record; no much larger clone is a single base apart.

The sequenced sample was PBMCs. This receptor was taken from a middle-aged man in good health and CMV-seropositive.

The CDR3 is CANQREGRDEQFF. The DNA is as follows: TGTGCCAATCAGCGGGAGGGCCGGGATGAGCAGTTCTTC. The sequence links TRBV7-3 to TRBJ2-1; 10 of the junction bases match TRBD2. The germline V gene sets CDR1 to SGHTA and CDR2 to FQGTGA. Reading from cysteine to phenylalanine, the CDR3 counts 13 amino acids. The retained sequence is limited to the CDR3, 39 bases, with the frame set at the first base. V is pruned by 10 bases and J by 8 bases, leaving 8 bases of the junction without a gene match.